Presented here are 13 T cell receptor beta chains from one specimen sequenced in a study of OX40 agonist ivuxolimab in advanced cancers. Method: immunoSEQ multiplex PCR; TCRdb's copy keeps in-frame clones and lacks some. Among under 90,000 clones listed, roughly 91% were seen once. The sample was CD4+ or CD8+ T cells sorted from blood, taken in a trial of the OX40 agonist ivuxolimab. These TCRs come from an adult with an advanced solid tumor such as melanoma, head and neck, liver or kidney cancer.

V and J are TRBV28 and TRBJ2-2, with 9 positions matching TRBD2. V was pared by 3 bases and J by 2 bases, with 7 bases of the junction left unmatched. CDR1 and CDR2 from the germline V gene are MDHEN and SYDVKM. The CDR3 has 17 amino acids. The CDR3 DNA reads as TGTGCCAGCAGTTTCGTCCGACTAGCGGATAACACCGGGGAGCTGTTTTTT. This codes for CASSFVRLADNTGELFF.

The chain links TRBV25-1 to TRBJ1-5; TRBD1 might be the D (6 bases). Trimming shortened V by 2 bases and J by 1 base, and 9 bases separated the two germline ends. The CDR3 is 15 amino acids. Germline CDR1 MGHDK, CDR2 SYGVNS. The CDR3 reads CASSEGGMSNQPQHF. The CDR3 DNA sequence: TGTGCCAGCAGTGAAGGGGGCATGAGCAATCAGCCCCAGCATTTT.

V and J are TRBV20-1 and TRBJ1-4; D is unresolved. The ends were cut back, 6 bases at V and 4 bases at J, with 6 bases in the middle. This CDR3 comprises 11 residues. The germline V gene has CDR1 DFQATT and CDR2 SNEGSKA (reference sequence). The CDR3 region is CSAALNEKLFF. CDR3 DNA sequence: TGCAGTGCCGCCCTTAATGAAAAACTGTTTTTT.

This clone was observed a single time. The V and J genes are TRBV27 and TRBJ2-7; 10 nucleotides match TRBD2. This CDR3 region has 15 residues. The trim removed 6 bases at V and 4 bases at J, leaving 9 bases unmatched. Germline V gives CDR1 MNHEY, CDR2 SMNVEV (reference sequence). The CDR3 spells CASRDRLAGSYEQYF. CDR3 nucleotides: TGTGCCAGCAGGGATCGACTAGCGGGTTCTTACGAGCAGTACTTC.

The rearrangement joins TRBV18 to TRBJ1-1; D is perhaps TRBD1 (5 bases). Trimming removed 3 bases from V and 4 bases from J, with 15 bases in between. Germline CDR1 KGHSH, CDR2 LQKENI. This CDR3 region has 15 residues. CDR3 bases: TGTGCCAGCTCACCGCAGGGTGGGGGGGGCACTGAAGCTTTCTTT. This codes for CASSPQGGGGTEAFF.

The CDR3 loop reads CASSMGVGGDTQYF. CDR3 bases: TGTGCCAGCAGTATGGGGGTCGGGGGGGATACGCAGTATTTT. This chain joins TRBV2 and TRBJ2-3; 7 bases align to TRBD2. CDR1 and CDR2 (germline): SNHLY, FYNNEI. CDR3 length: 14 residues. V lost 5 bases and J lost 6; bases outside the gene matches: 8. Full variable domain (rest looked up from reference TRBV2 and TRBJ2-3): EPEVTQTPSHQVTQMGQEVILRCVPISNHLYFYWYRQILGQKVEFLVSFYNNEISEKSEIFDDQFSVERPDGSNFTLKIRSTKLEDSAMYFCASSMGVGGDTQYFGPGTRLTVL.

As concerns this clone: Germline and junction disagree at one end, which may indicate a read error. V usage is TRBV7-7 and J usage is TRBJ2-5, with 8 bases identical to TRBD2. CDR1 and CDR2 (germline): SSHAT, FNYEAQ (reference sequence). The CDR3 is made up of 16 amino acids. The CDR3 DNA sequence: TGTGCTAGCAGCTTAATGATCGGGGGGGCCACGGAGACCCAGTACTTC. Residues: CASSLMIGGATETQYF.

The DNA for the CDR3 is TGTGCCACCAGCAGAGAGCTGGGGGGTTACGGCTACACCTTC. This codes for CATSRELGGYGYTF. The J gene is TRBJ1-2, the V gene TRBV15; D may be TRBD1 (5 bases). V dropped 0 bases and J dropped 8 bases, with 13 bases sitting between them. Germline V lookup: CDR1 LNHNV, CDR2 YYDKDF (reference sequence). CDR3 size: 14 residues. Supplemented by reference TRBV15 and TRBJ1-2, the full variable domain reads DAMVIQNPRYQVTQFGKPVTLSCSQTLNHNVMYWYQQKSSQAPKLLFHYYDKDFNNEADTPDNFQSRRPNTSFCFLDIRSPGLGDTAMYLCATSRELGGYGYTFGSGTRLTVV.

The V and J genes are TRBV27 and TRBJ2-2; 12 positions agree with TRBD2. J lost 4 bases, V lost 6 bases, and 6 bases had no gene match. This CDR3 region has 16 residues. The germline V gene has CDR1 MNHEY and CDR2 SMNVEV (reference sequence). CDR3 coding DNA: TGTGCCAGCAGGGGCGGACTAGCGGGACCCACCGGGGAGCTGTTTTTT. It codes for CASRGGLAGPTGELFF.

The chain links TRBV6-1 to TRBJ2-7; weak D call: TRBD1 (6 bases). The CDR3 sequence is 13 residues long. Germline loops: CDR1 MNHNS, CDR2 SASEGT. Trimming cost V 4 bases and J 5 bases, with 12 bases left between them. This CDR3 reads CASSGQAGHEQYF. In DNA form, the CDR3 reads TGTGCCAGCAGTGGACAGGCTGGGCACGAGCAGTACTTC.

The chain recombines TRBV4-1 with TRBJ2-7, with 9 bases matching TRBD1. Germline V gene sequence: CDR1 MGHRA, CDR2 YSYEKL. V dropped 3 bases and J dropped 1; count of bases not matched to a gene: 1. This CDR3 is built from 14 residues. The CDR3 sequence: CASSHDRGSYEQYF. CDR3 coding DNA: TGCGCCAGCAGCCACGACAGGGGGTCCTACGAGCAGTACTTC.

This rearrangement joins TRBV7-2 to TRBJ2-7; D gene unclear. Germline V gene sequence: CDR1 SGHTA, CDR2 FQGNSA. The length of the CDR3 is 14 residues. Trimming stripped 1 base from V and 3 bases from J, with 10 bases between. This CDR3 is CASSLGSWNYEQYF. The CDR3 region has the DNA TGTGCCAGCAGCTTAGGGAGTTGGAACTACGAGCAGTACTTC. The entire variable domain, with the rest obtained from reference TRBV7-2 and TRBJ2-7, is as follows: GAGVSQSPSNKVTEKGKDVELRCDPISGHTALYWYRQSLGQGLEFLIYFQGNSAPDKSGLPSDRFSAERTGGSVSTLTIQRTQQEDSAVYLCASSLGSWNYEQYFGPGTRLTVT.

The chain employs TRBV5-1 and TRBJ2-7; D is unclear. Trimming took 4 bases from V and 5 from J, leaving 13 bases between them. This CDR3 comprises 13 residues. CDR1 is SGHRS, CDR2 YFSETQ, per germline. The CDR3 coding sequence is TGCGCCAGCAGCGGATGGAGTTCCGACGAGCAGTACTTC. Amino acids: CASSGWSSDEQYF.